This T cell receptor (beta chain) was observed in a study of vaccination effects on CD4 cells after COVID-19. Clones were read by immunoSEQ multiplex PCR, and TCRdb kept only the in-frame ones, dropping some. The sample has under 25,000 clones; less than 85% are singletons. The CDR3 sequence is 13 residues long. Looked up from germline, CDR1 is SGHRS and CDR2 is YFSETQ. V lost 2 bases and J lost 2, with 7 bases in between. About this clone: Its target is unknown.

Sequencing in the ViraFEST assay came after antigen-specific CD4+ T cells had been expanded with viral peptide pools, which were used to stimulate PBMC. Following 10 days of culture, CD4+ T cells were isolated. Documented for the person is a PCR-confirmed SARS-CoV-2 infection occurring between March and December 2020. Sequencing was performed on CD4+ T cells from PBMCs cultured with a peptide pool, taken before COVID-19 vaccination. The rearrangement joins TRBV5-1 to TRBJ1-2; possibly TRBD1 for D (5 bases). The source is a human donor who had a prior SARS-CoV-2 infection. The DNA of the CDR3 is TGCGCCAGCAGCTTTGGGGGAAACTATGGCTACACCTTC. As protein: CASSFGGNYGYTF.